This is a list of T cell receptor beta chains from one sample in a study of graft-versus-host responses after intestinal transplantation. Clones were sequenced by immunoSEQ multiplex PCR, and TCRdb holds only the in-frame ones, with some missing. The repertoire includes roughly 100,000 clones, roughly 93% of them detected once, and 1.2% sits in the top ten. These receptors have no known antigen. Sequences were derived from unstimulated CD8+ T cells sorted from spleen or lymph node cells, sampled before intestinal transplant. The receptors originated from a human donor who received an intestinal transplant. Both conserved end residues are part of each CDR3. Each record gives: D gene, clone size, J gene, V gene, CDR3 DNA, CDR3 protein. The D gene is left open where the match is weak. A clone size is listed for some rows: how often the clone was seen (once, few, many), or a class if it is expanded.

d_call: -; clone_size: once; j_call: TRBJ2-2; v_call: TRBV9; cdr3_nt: TGTGCCAGCAGCGTAGCGACGGGTCACACCGGGGAGCTGTTTTTT; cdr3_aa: CASSVATGHTGELFF
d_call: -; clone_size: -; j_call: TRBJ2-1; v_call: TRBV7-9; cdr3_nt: TGTGCCAGCAGCTATTCTAGTGAGCAGTTCTTC; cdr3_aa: CASSYSSEQFF
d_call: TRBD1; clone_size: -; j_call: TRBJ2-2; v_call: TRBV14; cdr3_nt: TGTGCCAGCAGCCTTGGGACAGGGTTTACCGGGGAGCTGTTTTTT; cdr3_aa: CASSLGTGFTGELFF
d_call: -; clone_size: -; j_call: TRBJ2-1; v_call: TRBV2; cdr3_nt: TGTGCCAGCAGTGGAGGGGATGAGCAGTTCTTC; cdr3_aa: CASSGGDEQFF
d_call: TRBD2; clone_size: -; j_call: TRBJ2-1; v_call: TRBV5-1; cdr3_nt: TGCGCCAGCAGCCCCGGACTAGCGGGGTACAATGAGCAGTTCTTC; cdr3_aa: CASSPGLAGYNEQFF
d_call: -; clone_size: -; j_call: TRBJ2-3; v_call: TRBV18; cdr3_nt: TGTGCCAGCTCATCACGGGATACGCAGTATTTT; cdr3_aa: CASSSRDTQYF
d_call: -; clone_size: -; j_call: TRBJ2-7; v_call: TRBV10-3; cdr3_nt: TGTGCCATCAGTGAAAGTTATGGGGGGAACGAGCAGTACTTC; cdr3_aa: CAISESYGGNEQYF
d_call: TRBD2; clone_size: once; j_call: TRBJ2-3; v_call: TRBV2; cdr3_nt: TGTGCCGGGAGGGGACGGAGCACAGATACGCAGTATTTT; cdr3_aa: CAGRGRSTDTQYF
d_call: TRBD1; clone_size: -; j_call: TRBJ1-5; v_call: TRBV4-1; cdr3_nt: TGCGCCAGCAGCTCCAAGACAGGGGAGATACCCCAGCATTTT; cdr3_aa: CASSSKTGEIPQHF
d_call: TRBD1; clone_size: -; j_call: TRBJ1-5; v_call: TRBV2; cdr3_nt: TGTGCCAGCAGTGTCAGGGGGACAGGGGGCCATCAGCCCCAGCATTTT; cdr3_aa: CASSVRGTGGHQPQHF
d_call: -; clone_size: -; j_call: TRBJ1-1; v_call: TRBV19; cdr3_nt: TGTGCCAGTAGTACAGGAAGCACTGAAGCTTTCTTT; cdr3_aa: CASSTGSTEAFF
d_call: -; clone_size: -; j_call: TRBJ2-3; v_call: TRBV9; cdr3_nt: TGTGCCAGCAGCGGCCTGGGGGGTCTTAGCACAGATACGCAGTATTTT; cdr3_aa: CASSGLGGLSTDTQYF
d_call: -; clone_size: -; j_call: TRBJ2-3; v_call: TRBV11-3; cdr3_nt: TGTGCCAGCAGCTTAGATGGGGAGAGCACAGATACGCAGTATTTT; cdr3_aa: CASSLDGESTDTQYF
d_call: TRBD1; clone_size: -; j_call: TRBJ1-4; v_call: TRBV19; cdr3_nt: TGTGCCAGTCAACCCCCCCTTTGGACAGGGGACGAAAAACTGTTTTTT; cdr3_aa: CASQPPLWTGDEKLFF
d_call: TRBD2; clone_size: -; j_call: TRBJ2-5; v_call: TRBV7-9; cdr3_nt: TGTGCCAGCAGCCCCCCCCGGCTAGCGGGGGAAGAGACCCAGTACTTC; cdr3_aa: CASSPPRLAGEETQYF
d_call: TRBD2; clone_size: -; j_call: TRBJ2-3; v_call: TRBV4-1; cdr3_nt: TGCGCCAGCAGCCAAGCAGCGGGGGGGTTCACAGATACGCAGTATTTT; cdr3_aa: CASSQAAGGFTDTQYF
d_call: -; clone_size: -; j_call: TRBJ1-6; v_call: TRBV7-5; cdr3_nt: TGTGTCAGAATCCGATCACCCCTCCACTTT; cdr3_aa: CVRIRSPLHF
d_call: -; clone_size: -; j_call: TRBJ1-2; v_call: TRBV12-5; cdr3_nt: TGTGCTAGTGGTTTGGTACAGGGTAACTATGGCTACACCTTC; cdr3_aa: CASGLVQGNYGYTF
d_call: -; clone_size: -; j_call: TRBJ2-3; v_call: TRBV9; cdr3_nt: TGTGCCAGCAGCATCACAGAGAAACTTATAACAGATACGCAGTATTTT; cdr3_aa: CASSITEKLITDTQYF
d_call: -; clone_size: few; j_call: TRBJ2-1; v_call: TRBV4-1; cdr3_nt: TGCGCCAGCAGCCAAGTAGGCGGAAATGAGCAGTTCTTC; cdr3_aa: CASSQVGGNEQFF
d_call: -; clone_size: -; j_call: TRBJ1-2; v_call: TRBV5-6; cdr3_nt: TGTGCCAGCAGCCCAGTAGACAAGGGGTTTTTTGGCTACACCTTC; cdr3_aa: CASSPVDKGFFGYTF
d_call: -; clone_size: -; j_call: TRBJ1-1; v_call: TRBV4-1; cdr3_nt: TGCGCCAGCAGCCAAGGCCAGATCAACACTGAAGCTTTCTTT; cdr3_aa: CASSQGQINTEAFF
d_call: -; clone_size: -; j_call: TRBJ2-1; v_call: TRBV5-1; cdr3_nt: TGCGCCAGCAGCTTGGTGGTTGGTGAGCAGTTCTTC; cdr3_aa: CASSLVVGEQFF
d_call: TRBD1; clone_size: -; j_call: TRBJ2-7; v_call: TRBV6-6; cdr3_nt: TGTGCCAGCAGTTACGACAGGGGCCCCTACGAGCAGTACTTC; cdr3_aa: CASSYDRGPYEQYF
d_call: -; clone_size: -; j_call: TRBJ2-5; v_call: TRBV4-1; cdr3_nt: TGCGCCAGCAGCCAAGATGGGGGCTGGGGGGAGACCCAGTACTTC; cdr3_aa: CASSQDGGWGETQYF
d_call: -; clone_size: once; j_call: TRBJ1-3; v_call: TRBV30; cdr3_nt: TGTGCCTGGACTTCAGGGCCTGGAAACACCATATATTTT; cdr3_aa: CAWTSGPGNTIYF
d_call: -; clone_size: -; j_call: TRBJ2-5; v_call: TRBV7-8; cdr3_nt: TGTGCCAGCAGCCGCGGGGAGACCCAGTACTTC; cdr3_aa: CASSRGETQYF
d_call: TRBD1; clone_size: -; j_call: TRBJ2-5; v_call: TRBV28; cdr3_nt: TGTGCCAGCAGCTCCGGGACAGGGTTTAATGGAGAGACCCAGTACTTC; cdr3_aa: CASSSGTGFNGETQYF
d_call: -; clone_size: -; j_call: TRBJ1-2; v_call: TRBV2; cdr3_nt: TGTGCCAGCAGAGGGACGGATGGCTACACCTTC; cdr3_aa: CASRGTDGYTF
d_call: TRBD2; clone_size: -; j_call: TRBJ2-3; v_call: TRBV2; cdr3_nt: TGTGCCAGCAGTACTACTAGCGGGGGGTCCGAAGCGGCAGATACGCGGTATTTT; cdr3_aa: CASSTTSGGSEAADTRYF
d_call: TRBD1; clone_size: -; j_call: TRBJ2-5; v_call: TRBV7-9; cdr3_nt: TGTGCCAGCAGCACCCGGGACAGGGGACCAGAGGAGACCCAGTACTTC; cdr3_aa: CASSTRDRGPEETQYF
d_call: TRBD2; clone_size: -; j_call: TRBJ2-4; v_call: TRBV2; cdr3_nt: TGTGCCAGCAGTGAGGAGCGGGGGGGGACCAAAAACATTCAGTACTTC; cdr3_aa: CASSEERGGTKNIQYF
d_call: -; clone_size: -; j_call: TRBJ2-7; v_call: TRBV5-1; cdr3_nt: TGCGCCAGCAGCTTGTTGGGCAGGCGGGACGAGCAGTACTTC; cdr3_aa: CASSLLGRRDEQYF
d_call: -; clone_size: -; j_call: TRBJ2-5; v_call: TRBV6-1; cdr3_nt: TGTGCCAGCGGGGGACACCAAGAGACCCAGTACTTC; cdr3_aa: CASGGHQETQYF
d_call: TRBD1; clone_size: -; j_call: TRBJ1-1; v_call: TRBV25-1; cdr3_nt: TGTGCCAGCAGTGAATCCACAGGGGCGGGTATAGTCACTGAAGCTTTCTTT; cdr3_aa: CASSESTGAGIVTEAFF
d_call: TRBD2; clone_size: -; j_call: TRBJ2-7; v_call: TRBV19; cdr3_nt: TGTGCCAGTAGTCCAGTCGGGCGGGAGGGGCAGTACTTC; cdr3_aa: CASSPVGREGQYF
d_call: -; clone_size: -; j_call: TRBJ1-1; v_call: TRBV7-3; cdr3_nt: TGTGCCAGCAGCTTAACGTTAGGGAATGAAGCTTTCTTT; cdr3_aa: CASSLTLGNEAFF
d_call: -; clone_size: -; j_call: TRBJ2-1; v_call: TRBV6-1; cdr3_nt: TGTGCCAGCAGTGAGGGGCAGCGACGCGACAATGAGCAGCTCTTC; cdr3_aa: CASSEGQRRDNEQLF
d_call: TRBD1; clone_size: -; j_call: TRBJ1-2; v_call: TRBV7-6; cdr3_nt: TGTGCCAGCAGCCCGCTTAGTGGACAGGGTCTAGGGAGCTATGGCTACACCTTC; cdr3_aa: CASSPLSGQGLGSYGYTF
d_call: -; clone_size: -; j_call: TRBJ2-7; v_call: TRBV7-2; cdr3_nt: TGTGCCAGCAGCCCCCCGGGGATCGGGGGAATATACGAGCAGTACTTC; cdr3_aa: CASSPPGIGGIYEQYF
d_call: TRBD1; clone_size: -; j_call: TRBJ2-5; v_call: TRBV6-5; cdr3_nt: TGTGCCAGCAGCCTACAGGGGCAAGAGACCCAGTACTTC; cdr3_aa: CASSLQGQETQYF
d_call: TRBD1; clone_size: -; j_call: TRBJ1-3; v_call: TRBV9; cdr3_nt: TGTGCCAGCAGCGTAGGGGGGGTGACAGGGCAACGAAACCTCTCTGGAAACACCATATATTTT; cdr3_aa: CASSVGGVTGQRNLSGNTIYF
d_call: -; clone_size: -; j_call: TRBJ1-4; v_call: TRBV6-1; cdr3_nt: TGTGCCAGCAGTGAAACGACGTACGATAATGAAAAACTGTTTTTT; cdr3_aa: CASSETTYDNEKLFF
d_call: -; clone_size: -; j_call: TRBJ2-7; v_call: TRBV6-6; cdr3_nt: TGTGCCAGCAGTTACAGTCGCTCCTACGAGCAGTACTTC; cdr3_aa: CASSYSRSYEQYF
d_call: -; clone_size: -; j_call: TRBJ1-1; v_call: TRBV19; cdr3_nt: TGTGCCAGTACCATGGAGGACTTGAACACTGAAGCTTTCTTT; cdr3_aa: CASTMEDLNTEAFF
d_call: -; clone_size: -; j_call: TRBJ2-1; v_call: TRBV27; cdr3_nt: TGTGCCAGCAGTTTATCGGCCGGCAATGAGCAGTTCTTC; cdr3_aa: CASSLSAGNEQFF
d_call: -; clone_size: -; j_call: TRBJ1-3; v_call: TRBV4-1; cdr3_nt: TGCGCCAGCAGCCAAGATACTCGACCGGGGGACACCATATATTTT; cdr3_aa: CASSQDTRPGDTIYF